This T cell receptor (beta chain) was documented in a study of T cell changes during pregnancy in multiple sclerosis. Looked up from germline, CDR1 is SNHLY and CDR2 is FYNNEI. V shed 5 bases and J shed 7 bases, with 12 bases lying between them. The CDR3 contains 12 residues. Generated by immunoSEQ multiplex PCR, the TCRdb table keeps only in-frame clones and is missing some. The data hold about 98,000 clones, with just over 90% observed a single time. This chain joins TRBV2 and TRBJ2-7, with D perhaps matching TRBD2 (6 bases). This sequence originates from a female donor in good health, enrolled as a control in a pregnancy study. Sequencing used peripheral blood, obtained after pregnancy. The CDR3 loop is CASSPEGHEQYF. CDR3 bases: TGTGCCAGCAGTCCGGAGGGGCATGAGCAGTACTTC.